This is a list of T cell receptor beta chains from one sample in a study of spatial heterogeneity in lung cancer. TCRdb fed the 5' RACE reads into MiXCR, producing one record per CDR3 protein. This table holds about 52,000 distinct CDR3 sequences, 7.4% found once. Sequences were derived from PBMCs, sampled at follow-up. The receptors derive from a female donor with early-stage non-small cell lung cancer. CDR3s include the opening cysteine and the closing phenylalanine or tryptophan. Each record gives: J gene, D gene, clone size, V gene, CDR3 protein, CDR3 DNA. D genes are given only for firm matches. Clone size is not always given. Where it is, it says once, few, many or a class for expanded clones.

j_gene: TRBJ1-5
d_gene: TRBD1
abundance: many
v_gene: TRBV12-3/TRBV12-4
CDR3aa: CASSTQGGANQPQHF
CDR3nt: TGTGCCAGTTCCACCCAGGGGGGGGCCAATCAGCCCCAGCATTTT

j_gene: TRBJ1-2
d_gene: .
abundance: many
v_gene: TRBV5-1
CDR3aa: CASSLDGKGYTF
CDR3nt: TGCGCCAGCAGCTTGGACGGCAAGGGCTACACCTTC

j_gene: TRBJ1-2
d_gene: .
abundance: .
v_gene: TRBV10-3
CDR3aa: CAITPDPSYGYTF
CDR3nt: TGTGCCATCACCCCCGACCCTTCCTATGGCTACACCTTC

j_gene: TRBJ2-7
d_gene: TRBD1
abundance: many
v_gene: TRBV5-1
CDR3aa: CASSSGQVYEQYF
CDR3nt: TGCGCCAGCAGCTCGGGACAGGTCTACGAGCAGTACTTC

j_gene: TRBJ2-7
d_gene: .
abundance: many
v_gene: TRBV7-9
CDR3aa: CASSLGVGGPLSRRQYF
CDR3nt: TGTGCCAGCAGCTTAGGTGTTGGAGGGCCCCTTTCCCGGAGGCAGTACTTC

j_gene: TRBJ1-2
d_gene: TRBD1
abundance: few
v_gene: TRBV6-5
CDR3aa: CASSYSAGTGGGGYTF
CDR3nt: TGTGCCAGCAGTTACTCAGCCGGGACAGGGGGCGGTGGCTACACCTTC

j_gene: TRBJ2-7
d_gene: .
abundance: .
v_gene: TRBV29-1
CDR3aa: CSVGGSYEQYF
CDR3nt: TGCAGCGTCGGTGGTTCCTACGAGCAGTACTTC

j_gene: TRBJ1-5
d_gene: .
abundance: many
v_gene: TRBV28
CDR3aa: CASSSPQGGQPQHF
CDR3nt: TGTGCCAGCAGCTCTCCACAGGGAGGTCAGCCCCAGCATTTT

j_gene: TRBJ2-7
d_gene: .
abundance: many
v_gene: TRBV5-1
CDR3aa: CASSFTSGVSYEQYF
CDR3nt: TGCGCCAGCAGCTTTACCTCAGGTGTCTCCTACGAGCAGTACTTC

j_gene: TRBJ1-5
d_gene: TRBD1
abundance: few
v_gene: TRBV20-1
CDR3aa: CSASGTGGLYSNQPQHF
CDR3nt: TGCAGTGCTAGTGGGACAGGGGGCCTTTATAGCAATCAGCCCCAGCATTTT

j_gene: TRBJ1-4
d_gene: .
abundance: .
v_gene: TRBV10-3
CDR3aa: CAISEVGQGNEKLFF
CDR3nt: TGTGCCATCAGTGAAGTGGGGCAGGGGAACGAAAAACTGTTTTTT

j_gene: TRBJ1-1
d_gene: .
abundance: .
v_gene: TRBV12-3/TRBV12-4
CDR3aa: CASILSRGRAFF
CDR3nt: TGTGCCAGCATCCTTTCGAGGGGTAGGGCTTTCTTT

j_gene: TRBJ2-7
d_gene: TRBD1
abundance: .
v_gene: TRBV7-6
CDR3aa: CASSSHRGEQYF
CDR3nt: TGTGCCAGCAGCTCTCACAGGGGCGAGCAGTACTTC

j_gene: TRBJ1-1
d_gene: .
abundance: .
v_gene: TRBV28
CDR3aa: CASSLGFRGTAFF
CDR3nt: TGTGCCAGCAGTTTAGGTTTTCGGGGGACGGCTTTCTTT

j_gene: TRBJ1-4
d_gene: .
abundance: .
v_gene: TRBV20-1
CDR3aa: CSARDKEQGGKLFF
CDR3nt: TGCAGTGCTAGAGATAAAGAACAGGGCGGAAAACTGTTTTTT

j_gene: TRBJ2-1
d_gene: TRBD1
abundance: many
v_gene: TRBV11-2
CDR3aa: CASSSGGKNEQFF
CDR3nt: TGTGCCAGCAGTTCAGGGGGAAAGAATGAGCAGTTCTTC

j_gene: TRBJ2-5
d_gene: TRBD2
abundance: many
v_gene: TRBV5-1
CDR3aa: CASSRTSGNQETQYF
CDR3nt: TGCGCCAGCAGCCGGACTAGCGGGAATCAAGAGACCCAGTACTTC

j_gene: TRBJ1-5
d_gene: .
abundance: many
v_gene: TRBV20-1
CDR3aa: CSATDRRGGNQPQHF
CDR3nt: TGCAGTGCCACCGACAGGAGGGGAGGCAATCAGCCCCAGCATTTT

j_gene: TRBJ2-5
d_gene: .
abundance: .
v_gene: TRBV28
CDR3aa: CASSSPIGGGFQETQYF
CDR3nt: TGTGCCAGCAGTTCGCCCATTGGCGGGGGCTTCCAAGAGACCCAGTACTTC

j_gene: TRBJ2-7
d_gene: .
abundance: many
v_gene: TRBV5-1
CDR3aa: CASRIQTGSYEQYF
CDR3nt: TGCGCCAGCAGAATTCAAACAGGGTCCTACGAGCAGTACTTC

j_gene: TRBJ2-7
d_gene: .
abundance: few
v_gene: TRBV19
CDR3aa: CASSTRGREADEQYF
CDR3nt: TGTGCCAGTAGCACCCGCGGAAGGGAAGCTGACGAGCAGTACTTC

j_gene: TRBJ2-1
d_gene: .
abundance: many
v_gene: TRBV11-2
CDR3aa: CASSSQGINYNEQFF
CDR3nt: TGTGCCAGCAGTTCTCAGGGCATTAACTACAATGAGCAGTTCTTC

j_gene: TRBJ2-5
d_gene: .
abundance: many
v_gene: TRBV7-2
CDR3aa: CASSAGAGRTRETQYF
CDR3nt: TGTGCCAGCAGCGCCGGGGCAGGGAGGACACGGGAGACCCAGTACTTC

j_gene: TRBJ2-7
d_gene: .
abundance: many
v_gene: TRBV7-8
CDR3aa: CASSPTGKGYEQYF
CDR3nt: TGTGCCAGCAGCCCCACCGGTAAAGGGTACGAGCAGTACTTC

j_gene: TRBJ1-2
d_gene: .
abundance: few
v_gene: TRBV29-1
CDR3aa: CSVEIPYSYGYTF
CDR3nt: TGCAGCGTTGAGATTCCGTATAGCTATGGCTACACCTTC

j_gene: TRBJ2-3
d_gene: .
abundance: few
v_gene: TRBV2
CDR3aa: CASNPGRTDTQYF
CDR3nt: TGTGCCAGCAACCCCGGGCGCACAGATACGCAGTATTTT

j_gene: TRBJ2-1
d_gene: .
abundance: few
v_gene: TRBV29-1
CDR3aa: CSAALGSYNEQFF
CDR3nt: TGCAGCGCCGCGTTAGGGAGCTACAATGAGCAGTTCTTC

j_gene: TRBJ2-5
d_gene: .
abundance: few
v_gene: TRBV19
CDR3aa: CASSYRAMGETQYF
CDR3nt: TGTGCCAGTAGTTACCGGGCTATGGGAGAGACCCAGTACTTC

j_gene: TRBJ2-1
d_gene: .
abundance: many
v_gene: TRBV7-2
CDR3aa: CASRRTATEQFF
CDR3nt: TGTGCCAGCAGGAGAACGGCGACTGAGCAGTTCTTC

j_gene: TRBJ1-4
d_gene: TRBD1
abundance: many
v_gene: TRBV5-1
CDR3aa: CASSWTGSNEKLFF
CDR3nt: TGCGCCAGCAGCTGGACAGGGTCAAATGAAAAACTGTTTTTT

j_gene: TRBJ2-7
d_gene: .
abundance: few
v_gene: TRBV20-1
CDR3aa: CSASYAGTPSYEQYF
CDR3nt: TGCAGTGCTAGCTACGCCGGGACTCCCAGCTACGAGCAGTACTTC

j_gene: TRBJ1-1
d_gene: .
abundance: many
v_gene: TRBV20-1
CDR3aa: CSARSAGNTEAFF
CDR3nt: TGCAGTGCTAGATCGGCGGGGAACACTGAAGCTTTCTTT

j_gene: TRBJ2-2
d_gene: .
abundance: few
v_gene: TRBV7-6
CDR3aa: CASSANVGTGELFF
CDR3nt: TGTGCCAGCAGCGCAAACGTCGGAACCGGGGAGCTGTTTTTT

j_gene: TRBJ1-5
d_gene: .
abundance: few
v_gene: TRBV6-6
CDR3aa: CASSLYDRWSNQPQHF
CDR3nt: TGTGCCAGCAGTCTTTACGACCGGTGGAGCAATCAGCCCCAGCATTTT

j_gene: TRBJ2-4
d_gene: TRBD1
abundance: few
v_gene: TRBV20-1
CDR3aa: CSASRDRGGSIQYF
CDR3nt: TGCAGTGCTAGCAGGGACAGGGGGGGAAGCATTCAGTACTTC

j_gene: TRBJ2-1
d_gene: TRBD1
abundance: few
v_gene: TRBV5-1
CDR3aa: CASSGRTGANEQFF
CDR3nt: TGCGCCAGCAGCGGTCGGACAGGGGCCAATGAGCAGTTCTTC

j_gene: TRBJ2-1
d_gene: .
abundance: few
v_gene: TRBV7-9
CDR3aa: CASSLKTPNEQFF
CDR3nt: TGTGCCAGCAGCTTAAAGACTCCGAATGAGCAGTTCTTC

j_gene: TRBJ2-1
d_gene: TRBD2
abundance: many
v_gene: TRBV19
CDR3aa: CASSSPHRGGGMNEQFF
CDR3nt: TGTGCCAGTAGCTCACCCCACCGGGGGGGCGGAATGAATGAGCAGTTCTTC

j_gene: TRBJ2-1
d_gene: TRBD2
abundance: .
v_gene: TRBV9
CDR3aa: CASSKYTGTSESTQFF
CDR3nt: TGTGCCAGCAGCAAATACACCGGGACTAGCGAGAGTACGCAGTTCTTC

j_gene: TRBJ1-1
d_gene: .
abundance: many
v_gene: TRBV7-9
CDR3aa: CASSPGVVAEAFF
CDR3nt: TGTGCCAGCAGCCCAGGGGTCGTGGCTGAAGCTTTCTTT

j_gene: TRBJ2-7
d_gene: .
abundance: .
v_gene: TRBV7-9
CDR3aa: CAGDGTAGHEQYF
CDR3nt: TGTGCAGGCGACGGGACGGCAGGCCACGAGCAGTACTTC

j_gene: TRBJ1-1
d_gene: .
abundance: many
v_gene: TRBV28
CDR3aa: CASTPADTLNTEAFF
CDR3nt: TGTGCCAGCACCCCAGCGGACACCTTGAACACTGAAGCTTTCTTT

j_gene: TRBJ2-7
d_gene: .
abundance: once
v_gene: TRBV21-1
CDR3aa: CASRSHSGDSYEQYF
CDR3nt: TGTGCCAGCAGGTCTCACTCCGGCGACTCCTACGAGCAGTACTTC

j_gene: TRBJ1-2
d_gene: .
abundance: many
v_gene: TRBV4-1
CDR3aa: CASSQDSRGKRYGYTF
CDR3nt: TGCGCCAGCAGCCAAGATTCTAGGGGAAAGCGCTATGGCTACACCTTC

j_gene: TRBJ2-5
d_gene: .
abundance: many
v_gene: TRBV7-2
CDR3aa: CASSLRIAGMGETQYF
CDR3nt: TGTGCCAGCAGCTTAAGAATCGCAGGGATGGGAGAGACCCAGTACTTC

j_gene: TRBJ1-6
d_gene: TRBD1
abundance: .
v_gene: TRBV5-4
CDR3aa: CASSDRDRVNSPLHF
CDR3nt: TGTGCCAGCAGCGACCGGGACAGGGTTAATTCACCCCTCCACTTT

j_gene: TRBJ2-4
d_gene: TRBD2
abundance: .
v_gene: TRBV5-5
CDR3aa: CASSPTSGGAGAKNIQYF
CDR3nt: TGTGCCAGCAGCCCCACTAGCGGGGGGGCCGGGGCCAAAAACATTCAGTACTTC

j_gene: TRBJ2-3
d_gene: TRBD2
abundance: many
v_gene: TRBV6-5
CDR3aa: CASKLSGGDTQYF
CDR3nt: TGTGCCAGCAAACTTAGCGGGGGGGATACGCAGTATTTT

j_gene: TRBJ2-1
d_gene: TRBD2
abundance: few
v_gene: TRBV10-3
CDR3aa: CAISPQLAGGLGEQFF
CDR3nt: TGTGCCATCAGTCCCCAGTTAGCGGGGGGGCTGGGTGAGCAGTTCTTC

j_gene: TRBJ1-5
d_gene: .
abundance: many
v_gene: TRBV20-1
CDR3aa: CSAVVFGDQPQHF
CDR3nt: TGCAGTGCTGTGGTTTTCGGAGATCAGCCCCAGCATTTT

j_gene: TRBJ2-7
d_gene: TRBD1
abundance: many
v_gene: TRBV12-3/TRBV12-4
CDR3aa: CASSRSDRVPYEQYF
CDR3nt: TGTGCCAGCAGTCGTAGCGACAGGGTTCCCTACGAGCAGTACTTC

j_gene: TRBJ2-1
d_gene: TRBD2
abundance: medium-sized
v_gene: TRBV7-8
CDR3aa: CASRELAGASYNEQFF
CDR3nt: TGTGCCAGCAGGGAGCTAGCGGGGGCCTCCTACAATGAGCAGTTCTTC

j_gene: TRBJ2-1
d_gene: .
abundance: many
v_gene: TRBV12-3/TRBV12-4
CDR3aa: CASSQEWGPGNEQFF
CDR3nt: TGTGCCAGCAGTCAAGAATGGGGCCCGGGCAATGAGCAGTTCTTC

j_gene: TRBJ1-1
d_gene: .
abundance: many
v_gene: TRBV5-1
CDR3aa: CASSMGFGDTEAFF
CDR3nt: TGCGCCAGCAGCATGGGATTTGGGGACACTGAAGCTTTCTTT

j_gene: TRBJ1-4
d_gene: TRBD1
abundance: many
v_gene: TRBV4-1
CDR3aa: CASSLPGTGVEKLFF
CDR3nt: TGCGCCAGCAGCCTGCCCGGGACAGGGGTTGAAAAACTGTTTTTT

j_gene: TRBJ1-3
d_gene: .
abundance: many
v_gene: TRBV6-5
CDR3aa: CASSYLQGVGNTIYF
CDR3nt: TGTGCCAGCAGTTACCTACAGGGAGTTGGAAACACCATATATTTT

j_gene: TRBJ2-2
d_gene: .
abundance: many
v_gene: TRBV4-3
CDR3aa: CASSQDMGPGELFF
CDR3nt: TGCGCCAGCAGCCAAGATATGGGGCCCGGGGAGCTGTTTTTT

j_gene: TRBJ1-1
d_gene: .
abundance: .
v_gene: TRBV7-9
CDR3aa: CASSFLGRMNTEAFF
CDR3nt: TGTGCCAGCAGCTTCCTCGGACGGATGAACACTGAAGCTTTCTTT